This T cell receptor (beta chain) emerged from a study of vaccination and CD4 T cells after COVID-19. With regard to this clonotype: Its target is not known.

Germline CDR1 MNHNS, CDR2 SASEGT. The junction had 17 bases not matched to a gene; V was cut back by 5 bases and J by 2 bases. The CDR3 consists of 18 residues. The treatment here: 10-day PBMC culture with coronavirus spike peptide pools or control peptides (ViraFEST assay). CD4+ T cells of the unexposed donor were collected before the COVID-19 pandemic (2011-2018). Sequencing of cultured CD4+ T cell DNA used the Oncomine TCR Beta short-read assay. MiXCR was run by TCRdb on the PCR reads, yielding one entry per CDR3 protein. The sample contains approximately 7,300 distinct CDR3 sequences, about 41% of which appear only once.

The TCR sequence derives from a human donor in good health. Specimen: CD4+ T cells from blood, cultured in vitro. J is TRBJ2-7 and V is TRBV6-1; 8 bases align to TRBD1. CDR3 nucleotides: TGTGCCAGCAGTCCCGTGCCAAGGGGCAGGGGGCCCACCTACGAGCAGTACTTC. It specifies CASSPVPRGRGPTYEQYF.